These 19 T cell receptor beta chains were sequenced from one sample in a study of T-cell reconstitution after alpha-beta-depleted transplantation in children. As it was prepared, the TCRbeta library received unique molecular identifiers. Using its own MiXCR run on the PCR reads, TCRdb lists one record per CDR3 protein. This table holds around 700,000 distinct CDR3 sequences, around 14% found once. The source material was PBMCs, sampled before TCRalphabeta/CD19-depleted stem cell transplant. The receptor set was obtained from a girl aged 2 to 9 with congenital amegakaryocytic thrombocytopenia, due to receive a stem cell transplant.

J is TRBJ2-7 and V is TRBV5-5; D is perhaps TRBD1 (5 bases). The CDR3 sequence is 13 residues long. Germline-derived CDR1 and CDR2 are SGHKS and YYEKEE (reference sequence). Between the trimmed V and J ends, which lost 1 base and 5 bases, there was a span of 10 bases. CDR3 sequence reads: CASSLSGHDEQYF. DNA for the CDR3: TGTGCCAGCAGCTTGTCAGGGCATGACGAGCAGTACTTC.

At least ten counts were recorded for this clonotype. The chain links TRBV5-1 to TRBJ2-3; TRBD2 is a possible D gene (6 bases). Germline V gives CDR1 SGHRS, CDR2 YFSETQ. The CDR3 extends over 15 amino acids. The germline V and J ends were trimmed by 0 bases and 3 bases, with 11 bases remaining between them. CDR3 amino acids: CASSLVGGETDTQYF. DNA for the CDR3: TGCGCCAGCAGCTTGGTAGGCGGGGAGACAGATACGCAGTATTTT.

J is TRBJ2-3 and V is TRBV25-1; D unclear. The V end lost 2 bases, the J end lost 2 bases, and 14 bases lay between the germline ends. This CDR3 contains 16 residues. CDR1 is MGHDK, CDR2 SYGVNS, per germline. The CDR3 region has the DNA TGTGCCAGCAGTGAAGGTCGTCACTACTTCACAGATACGCAGTATTTT. This gives the protein CASSEGRHYFTDTQYF.

This clonotype came up many times. The rearrangement uses TRBV6-1 and TRBJ2-1, with TRBD2 matching over 9 bases. The V segment lost 3 bases and the J segment 9 bases; nucleotides outside the gene matches: 12. CDR3 length equals 16 residues. The germline CDR1 and CDR2 sequences are MNHNS and SASEGT. Written as DNA, the CDR3 is TGTGCCAGCAGTGATCCTCCGTCTAGCGGGACCCTTGAGCAGTTCTTC. Protein product: CASSDPPSSGTLEQFF.

This clonotype was seen only a few times. The chain has TRBV6-5 and TRBJ1-2, with a possible D match to TRBD1 (6 bases). The CDR3 is made up of 14 amino acids. V gave up 2 bases and J gave up 8 bases, with 15 bases separating them. CDR1 MNHEY and CDR2 SVGAGI come from the germline V gene. CDR3 sequence reads: CASSYPGGTGGYTF. DNA of the CDR3: TGTGCCAGCAGTTACCCCGGGGGCACAGGGGGCTACACCTTC.

This clonotype appeared many times. V and J are TRBV5-6 and TRBJ2-1; 10 bases line up with TRBD2. The CDR3 loop spans 19 amino acids. Germline values: CDR1 SGHDT, CDR2 YYEEEE. The J segment lost 4 bases and the V segment lost 4 bases, leaving 17 bases of the junction unmatched. Written as DNA, the CDR3 is TGTGCCAGCAGCCGACCGCGTAAAACTAGCGGGATACTTTACAATGAGCAGTTCTTC. This codes for CASSRPRKTSGILYNEQFF.

This chain connects TRBV20-1 to TRBJ2-5; D gene unclear. This CDR3 is built from 14 residues. Germline V gene lookup returns CDR1 DFQATT and CDR2 SNEGSKA (reference sequence). The germline V and J ends were trimmed by 6 bases and 4 bases, with 18 bases remaining between them. The CDR3 nucleotides read TGCAGTGCCCTCCACGGGCGCCTCGGAGAGACCCAGTACTTC. Amino acid sequence: CSALHGRLGETQYF.

This clonotype was seen repeatedly, ten times or more. The V call is TRBV20-1, the J call TRBJ2-3, with 9 bases identical to TRBD2. CDR3 length equals 14 residues. Per germline, CDR1 DFQATT and CDR2 SNEGSKA (reference sequence). The CDR3 sequence is CSPRREGYTDTQYF. The CDR3 DNA sequence: TGCAGCCCGCGGCGGGAGGGGTATACAGATACGCAGTATTTT.

This clonotype came up many times. The chain joins TRBV12-3 or TRBV12-4 to TRBJ2-3, with a possible D match to TRBD1 (5 bases). Between the trimmed V and J ends, which lost 6 bases and 4 bases, there was a span of 8 bases. The CDR3 spans 12 residues. CDR3 residues: CASSRQPDTQYF. The CDR3 DNA follows: TGTGCCAGCAGCCGACAGCCAGATACGCAGTATTTT.

This clonotype was seen a handful of times. The rearrangement uses TRBV28 and TRBJ2-5; D may be TRBD2 (5 bases). CDR1 is MDHEN, CDR2 SYDVKM, per germline. The CDR3 consists of 16 residues. Trimming took off 6 bases at V and 1 base at J, with 18 bases between the two ends. CDR3 sequence: CASRPAPDGLQETQYF. The CDR3 DNA reads TGTGCCAGCAGACCTGCACCTGACGGACTCCAAGAGACCCAGTACTTC.

This clonotype was seen a handful of times. J is TRBJ1-2 and V is TRBV11-1; no clear D gene. In germline, CDR1 is SGHAT, CDR2 FQDESV (reference sequence). The germline V and J ends were trimmed by 8 bases and 3 bases, with 28 bases remaining between them. The CDR3 has 18 amino acids. CDR3 in amino acids: CASLSLVTEGENHYGYTF. For the CDR3, the DNA is TGTGCCAGCCTCTCTCTCGTTACCGAGGGTGAAAATCACTATGGCTACACCTTC.

This clonotype has ten or more counts. The chain combines TRBV29-1 with TRBJ2-5; TRBD2 is a possible D gene (6 bases). The CDR3 is 12 amino acids. In germline, CDR1 is SQVTM, CDR2 ANQGSEA. With 4 bases removed from V and 3 bases from J, the gap between germline ends came to 9 bases. The CDR3 spells CSVGGTKETQYF. The CDR3 nucleotides read TGCAGCGTTGGCGGGACGAAAGAGACCCAGTACTTC. The full variable domain, rest sourced from reference TRBV29-1 and TRBJ2-5, is SAVISQKPSRDICQRGTSLTIQCQVDSQVTMMFWYRQQPGQSLTLIATANQGSEATYESGFVIDKFPISRPNLTFSTLTVSNMSPEDSSIYLCSVGGTKETQYFGPGTRLLVL.

This clonotype was picked up a small number of times. A much bigger clone sits one base away, suggesting this may be a read error. This chain joins TRBV20-1 and TRBJ2-3; 14 bases line up with TRBD2. CDR3 length equals 16 residues. The germline CDR1 and CDR2 sequences are DFQATT and SNEGSKA (reference sequence). After removal of 2 bases from V and 5 bases from J, the junction contained 6 bases not matched to a gene. The CDR3 DNA sequence: TGCAGTGCTAGAAAAGGACTAGCGGGAGGAATAGATACGCAGTATTTT. The encoded protein is CSARKGLAGGIDTQYF.

This clonotype was recorded a few times. The V gene is TRBV5-6, the J gene TRBJ1-4; 8 nucleotides align to TRBD1. The CDR3 length is 14 residues. Looked up from germline, CDR1 is SGHDT and CDR2 is YYEEEE. V lost 5 bases to trimming and J lost 8 bases; unmatched junction nucleotides: 8. DNA for the CDR3: TGTGCCAGCAGTTCCGTCCCAGGGGGCGAAAAACTGTTTTTT. Amino acid sequence: CASSSVPGGEKLFF.

In this sample, this clonotype turned up a few times. CDR3 bases: TGCGCCAGCAGCTTAGACAGGGCGCAGTACTTC. Its protein product is CASSLDRAQYF. The rearrangement links TRBV5-1 to TRBJ2-7; TRBD1 matches 7 bases. V dropped 2 bases and J dropped 9; count of bases not matched to a gene: 2. Per germline, CDR1 SGHRS and CDR2 YFSETQ. The CDR3 runs to 11 residues.

The rearrangement links TRBV5-6 to TRBJ2-7, with 8 bases matching TRBD2. Germline V gene lookup returns CDR1 SGHDT and CDR2 YYEEEE. Trimming cost V 5 bases and J 5 bases; bases outside gene matches: 9. CDR3 length: 14 residues. The chain's CDR3 is CASRGLGTPHEQYF. CDR3 DNA sequence: TGTGCCAGCAGGGGACTAGGCACCCCTCACGAGCAGTACTTC.

A few counts support this clonotype. The gene calls are TRBV12-3 or TRBV12-4 and TRBJ2-7; tentative D call: TRBD1 (6 bases). V lost 4 bases, J lost 6 bases, and 25 bases lay in between. The CDR3 totals 17 residues. The CDR3 DNA reads TGTGCCAGCAGTTCACAAACCGGGACACGCAACCCCTTCGAGCAGTACTTC. Its translation is CASSSQTGTRNPFEQYF.

This clonotype has ten or more counts. This sequence joins TRBV29-1 and TRBJ2-1; 9 bases line up with TRBD2. Trimming cost V 7 bases and J 10 bases; bases outside gene matches: 17. The CDR3 consists of 15 residues. Germline V lookup: CDR1 SQVTM, CDR2 ANQGSEA. As DNA, the CDR3 is TGCAGCGCCTCCCTTTTAGCGGGAGTAGAGGAAGAGCAGTTCTTC. It translates to CSASLLAGVEEEQFF.

This clonotype has at least ten counts. The rearrangement joins TRBV5-1 to TRBJ2-3; no firm D call. The germline CDR1 and CDR2 sequences are SGHRS and YFSETQ. The CDR3 is 14 residues long. Deletions cut 4 bases from V and 10 bases from J, with 19 bases between. CDR3 residues: CASSQDDLPLAQYF. The CDR3 DNA reads as TGCGCCAGCAGCCAAGACGATCTCCCTCTAGCGCAGTATTTT. Combining the CDR3 with reference TRBV5-1 and TRBJ2-3 gives the whole variable domain KAGVTQTPRYLIKTRGQQVTLSCSPISGHRSVSWYQQTPGQGLQFLFEYFSETQRNKGNFPGRFSGRQFSNSRSEMNVSTLELGDSALYLCASSQDDLPLAQYFGPGTRLTVL.